This T cell receptor beta chain comes out of a study of shared clonotypes between healthy human individuals. Over several immunoSEQ plates, each subset's genomic DNA was distributed in even portions. The table came from immunoSEQ multiplex PCR; TCRdb's copy has only in-frame clones and leaves some out. The sample lists a few million clones, just over 90% occurring once. Naive CD4+ cells were CD45RA-selected; the remaining cells were memory. CDR1 is SGHTA, CDR2 FQGTGA, per germline. V shed 2 bases, J shed 2 bases, and the junction held 6 bases outside the gene matches. This CDR3 contains 17 residues. The sample comprised naive CD4+ T cells from PBMCs. Subset here: CD45RA+ positively selected. This clonotype was obtained from a man younger than 30 in good health. Some clones in this sample may be carry-over from other donors' samples. V usage is TRBV7-3 and J usage is TRBJ2-3, with 11 bases fitting TRBD1. This CDR3 is CASSLGDRGAHTDTQYF. In DNA, the CDR3 is TGTGCCAGCAGCTTAGGGGACAGGGGGGCACACACAGATACGCAGTATTTT.